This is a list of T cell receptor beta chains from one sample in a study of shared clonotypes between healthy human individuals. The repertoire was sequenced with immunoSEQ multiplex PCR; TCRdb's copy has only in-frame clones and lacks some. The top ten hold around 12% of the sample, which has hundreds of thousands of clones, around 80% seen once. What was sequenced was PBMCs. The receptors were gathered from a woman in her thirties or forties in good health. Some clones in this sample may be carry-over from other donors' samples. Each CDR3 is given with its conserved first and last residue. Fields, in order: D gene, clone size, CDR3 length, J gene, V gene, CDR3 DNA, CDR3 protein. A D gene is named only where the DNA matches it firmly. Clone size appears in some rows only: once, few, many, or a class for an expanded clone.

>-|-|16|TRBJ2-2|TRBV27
TGTGCCAGCAGTTTTTGGGGCGGTTGGAACACCGGGGAGCTGTTTTTT
CASSFWGGWNTGELFF
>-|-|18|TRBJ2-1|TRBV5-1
TGCGCCAGCAGCTTGGTGCGGGACTCACTAGTTAACCACAATGAGCAGTTCTTC
CASSLVRDSLVNHNEQFF
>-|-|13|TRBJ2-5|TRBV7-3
TGTGCCAGCAGCTTTGAGGCGGGAGAGACCCAGTACTTC
CASSFEAGETQYF
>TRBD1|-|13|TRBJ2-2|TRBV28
TGTGCCAGCACCACAGGGGATACCGGGGAGCTGTTTTTT
CASTTGDTGELFF
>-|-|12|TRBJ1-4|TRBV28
TGTGCCAGCAGTCCCCCGGGGGAAAAACTGTTTTTT
CASSPPGEKLFF
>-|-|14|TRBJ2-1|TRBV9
TGTGCCAGCAGCGTAGTGGGAGGAAACAATGAGCAGTTCTTC
CASSVVGGNNEQFF
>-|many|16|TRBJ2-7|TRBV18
TGTGCCAGCTCACCAGGGTTACAGGGAGGGCCCTCCGAGCAGTACTTC
CASSPGLQGGPSEQYF
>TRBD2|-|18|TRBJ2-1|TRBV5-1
TGCGCCAGCAGCTTGGTACTAGCGGGAGGGCCAGGAGGGAATGAGCAGTTCTTC
CASSLVLAGGPGGNEQFF
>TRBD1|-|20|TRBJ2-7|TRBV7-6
TGTGCCAGCAGCTCCCCTGGGGCCCCCGGGACAGGGGATGGATGGGACGAGCAGTACTTC
CASSSPGAPGTGDGWDEQYF
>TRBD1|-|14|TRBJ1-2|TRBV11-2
TGTGCCAGCAGCTTAGTCCGGGACAGGGGTGGCTACACCTTC
CASSLVRDRGGYTF
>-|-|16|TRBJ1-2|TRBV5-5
TGTGCCAGCAGCCATGGTTCGGGCAGGGTAAGCTATGGCTACACCTTC
CASSHGSGRVSYGYTF
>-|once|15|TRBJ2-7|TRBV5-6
TGTGCCAGCAGCCCTTATGGACTGCTACTCTACGAGCAGTACTTC
CASSPYGLLLYEQYF
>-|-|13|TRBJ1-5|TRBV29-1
TGCAGCGTTGAACAGGTAAGTCGGCAGCCCCAGCATTTT
CSVEQVSRQPQHF
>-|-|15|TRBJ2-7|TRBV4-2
TGTGCCACAGCATACGAAACTAGGGACGCCTACGAGCAGTACTTC
CATAYETRDAYEQYF
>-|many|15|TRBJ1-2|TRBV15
TGTGCCACCAGCAGAGATCGTGCGTCTGTTGTTGGCTACACCTTC
CATSRDRASVVGYTF
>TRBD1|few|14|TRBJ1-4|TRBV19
TGTGCCAGTAGTTTGGACAGGGGGAGTGAAAAACTGTTTTTT
CASSLDRGSEKLFF